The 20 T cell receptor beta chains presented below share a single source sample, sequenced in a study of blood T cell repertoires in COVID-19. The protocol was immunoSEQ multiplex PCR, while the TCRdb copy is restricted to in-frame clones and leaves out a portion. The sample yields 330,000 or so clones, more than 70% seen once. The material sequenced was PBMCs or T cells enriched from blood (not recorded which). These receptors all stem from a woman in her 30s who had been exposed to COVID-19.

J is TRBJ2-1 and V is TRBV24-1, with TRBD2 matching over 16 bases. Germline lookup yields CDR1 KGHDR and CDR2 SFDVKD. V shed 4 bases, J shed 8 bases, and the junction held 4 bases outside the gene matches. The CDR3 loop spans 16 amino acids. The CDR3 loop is CATSEAGTSGGDEQFF. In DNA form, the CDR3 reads TGTGCCACCAGTGAGGCAGGGACTAGCGGGGGGGATGAGCAGTTCTTC.

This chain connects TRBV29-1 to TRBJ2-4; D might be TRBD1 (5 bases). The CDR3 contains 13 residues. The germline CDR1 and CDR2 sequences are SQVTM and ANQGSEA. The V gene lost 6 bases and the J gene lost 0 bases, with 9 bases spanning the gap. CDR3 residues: CSVRTGAKNIQYF. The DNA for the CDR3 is TGCAGCGTGCGAACAGGAGCCAAAAACATTCAGTACTTC.

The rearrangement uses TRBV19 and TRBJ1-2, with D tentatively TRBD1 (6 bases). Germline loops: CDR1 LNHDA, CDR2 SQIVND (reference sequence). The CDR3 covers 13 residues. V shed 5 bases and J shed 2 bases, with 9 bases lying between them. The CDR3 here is CASSDGQNYGYTF. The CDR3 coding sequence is TGTGCCAGTAGTGATGGACAGAACTATGGCTACACCTTC.

The DNA for the CDR3 is TGCAGCGTTGAATCCAGGGTGGACTACGAGCAGTACTTC. It codes for CSVESRVDYEQYF. This chain joins TRBV29-1 and TRBJ2-7, with D maybe TRBD1 (5 bases). V lost 2 bases, J lost 3 bases, and 11 bases lay in between. The CDR3 loop spans 13 amino acids. From germline, CDR1 is SQVTM and CDR2 ANQGSEA.

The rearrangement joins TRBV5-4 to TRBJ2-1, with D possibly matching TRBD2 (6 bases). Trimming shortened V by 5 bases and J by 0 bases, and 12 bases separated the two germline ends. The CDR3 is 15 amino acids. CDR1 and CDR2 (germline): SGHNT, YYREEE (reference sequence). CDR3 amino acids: CASSYSGNSYNEQFF. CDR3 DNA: TGTGCCAGCAGTTATAGCGGAAACTCCTACAATGAGCAGTTCTTC.

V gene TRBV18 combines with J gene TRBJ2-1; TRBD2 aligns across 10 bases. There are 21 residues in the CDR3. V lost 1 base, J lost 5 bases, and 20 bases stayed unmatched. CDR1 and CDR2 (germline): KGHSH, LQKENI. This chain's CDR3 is CASSPHKTRTPGLASNNEQFF. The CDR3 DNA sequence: TGTGCCAGCTCACCACATAAAACGAGGACCCCGGGACTAGCGAGTAACAATGAGCAGTTCTTC.

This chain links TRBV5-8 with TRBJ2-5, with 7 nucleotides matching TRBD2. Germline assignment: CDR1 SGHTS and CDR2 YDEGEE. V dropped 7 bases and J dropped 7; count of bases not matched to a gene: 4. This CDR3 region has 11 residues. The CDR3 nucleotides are TGTGCCAGCCTAGAGCGGGGGACCCAGTACTTC. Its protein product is CASLERGTQYF.

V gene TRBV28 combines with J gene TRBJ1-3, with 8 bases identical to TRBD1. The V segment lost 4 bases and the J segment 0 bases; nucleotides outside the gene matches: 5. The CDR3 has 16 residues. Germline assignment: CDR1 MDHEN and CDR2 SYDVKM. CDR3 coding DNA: TGTGCCAGCAGTTCCCGTGGGACAGGCTCTGGAAACACCATATATTTT. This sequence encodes CASSSRGTGSGNTIYF.

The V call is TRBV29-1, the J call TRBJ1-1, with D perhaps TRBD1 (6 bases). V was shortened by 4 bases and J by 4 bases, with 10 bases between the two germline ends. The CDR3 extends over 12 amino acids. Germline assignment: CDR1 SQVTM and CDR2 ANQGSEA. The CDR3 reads CSVVRTATEAFF. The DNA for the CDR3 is TGCAGCGTTGTACGGACAGCCACTGAAGCTTTCTTT.

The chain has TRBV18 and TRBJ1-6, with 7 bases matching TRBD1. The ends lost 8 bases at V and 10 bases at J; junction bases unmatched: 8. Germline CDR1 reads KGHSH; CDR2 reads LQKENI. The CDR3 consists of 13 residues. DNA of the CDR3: TGTGCCAGCCTCGACAGGGTTGGGTCACCCCTCCACTTT. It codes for CASLDRVGSPLHF.

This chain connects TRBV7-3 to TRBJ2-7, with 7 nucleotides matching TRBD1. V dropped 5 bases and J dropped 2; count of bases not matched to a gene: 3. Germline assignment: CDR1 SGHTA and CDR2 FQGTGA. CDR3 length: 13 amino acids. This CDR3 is CASSAGTAYEQYF. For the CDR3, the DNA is TGTGCCAGCAGCGCCGGGACAGCCTACGAGCAGTACTTC. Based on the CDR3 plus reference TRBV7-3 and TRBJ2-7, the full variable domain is GAGVSQTPSNKVTEKGKYVELRCDPISGHTALYWYRQSLGQGPEFLIYFQGTGAADDSGLPNDRFFAVRPEGSVSTLKIQRTERGDSAVYLCASSAGTAYEQYFGPGTRLTVT.

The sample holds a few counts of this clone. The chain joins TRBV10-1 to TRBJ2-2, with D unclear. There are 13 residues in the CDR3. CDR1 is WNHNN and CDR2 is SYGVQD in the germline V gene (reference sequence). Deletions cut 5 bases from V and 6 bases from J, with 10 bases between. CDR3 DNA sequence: TGCGCCAGCAGTAATATTCGGTCCGGGGAGCTGTTTTTT. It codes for CASSNIRSGELFF.

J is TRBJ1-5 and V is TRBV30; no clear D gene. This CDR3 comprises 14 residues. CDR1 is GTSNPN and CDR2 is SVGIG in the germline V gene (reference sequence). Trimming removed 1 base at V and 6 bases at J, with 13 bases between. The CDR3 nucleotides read TGTGCCTGGAGTGGGACTCAAATGTTTCAGCCCCAGCATTTT. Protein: CAWSGTQMFQPQHF.

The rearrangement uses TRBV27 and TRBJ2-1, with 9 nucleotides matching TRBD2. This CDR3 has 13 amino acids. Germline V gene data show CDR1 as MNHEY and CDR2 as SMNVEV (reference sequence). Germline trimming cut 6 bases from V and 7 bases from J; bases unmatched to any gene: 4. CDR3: CASRFLAGNEQFF. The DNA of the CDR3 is TGTGCCAGCAGGTTTCTAGCGGGAAATGAGCAGTTCTTC.

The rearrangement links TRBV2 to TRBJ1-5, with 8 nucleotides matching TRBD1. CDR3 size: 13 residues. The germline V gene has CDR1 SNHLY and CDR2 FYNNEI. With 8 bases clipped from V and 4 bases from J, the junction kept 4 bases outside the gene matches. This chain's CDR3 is CASRTGTNQPQHF. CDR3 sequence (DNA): TGTGCCAGCCGGACAGGGACAAATCAGCCCCAGCATTTT.

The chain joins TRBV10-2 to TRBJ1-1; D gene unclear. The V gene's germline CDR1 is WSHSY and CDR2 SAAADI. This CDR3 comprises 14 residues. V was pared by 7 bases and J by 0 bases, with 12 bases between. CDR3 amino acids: CASTERAMNTEAFF. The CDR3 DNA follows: TGCGCCAGCACCGAGAGGGCTATGAACACTGAAGCTTTCTTT.

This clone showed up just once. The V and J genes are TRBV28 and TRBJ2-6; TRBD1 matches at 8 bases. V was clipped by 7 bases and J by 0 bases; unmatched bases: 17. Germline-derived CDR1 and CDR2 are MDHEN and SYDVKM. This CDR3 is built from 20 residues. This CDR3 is CASTGELGTGDSSGANVLTF. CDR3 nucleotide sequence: TGTGCCAGCACCGGAGAGCTAGGGACAGGTGATTCCTCTGGGGCCAACGTCCTGACTTTC. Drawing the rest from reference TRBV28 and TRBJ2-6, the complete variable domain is DVKVTQSSRYLVKRTGEKVFLECVQDMDHENMFWYRQDPGLGLRLIYFSYDVKMKEKGDIPEGYSVSREKKERFSLILESASTNQTSMYLCASTGELGTGDSSGANVLTFGAGSRLTVL.

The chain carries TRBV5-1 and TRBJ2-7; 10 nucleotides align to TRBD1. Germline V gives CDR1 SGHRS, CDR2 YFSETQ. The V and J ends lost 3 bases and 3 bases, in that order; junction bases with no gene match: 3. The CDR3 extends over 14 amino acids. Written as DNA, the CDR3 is TGCGCCAGCAGCTGGGACAGGGGTGACTACGAGCAGTACTTC. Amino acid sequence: CASSWDRGDYEQYF. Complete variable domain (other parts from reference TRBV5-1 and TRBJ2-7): KAGVTQTPRYLIKTRGQQVTLSCSPISGHRSVSWYQQTPGQGLQFLFEYFSETQRNKGNFPGRFSGRQFSNSRSEMNVSTLELGDSALYLCASSWDRGDYEQYFGPGTRLTVT.

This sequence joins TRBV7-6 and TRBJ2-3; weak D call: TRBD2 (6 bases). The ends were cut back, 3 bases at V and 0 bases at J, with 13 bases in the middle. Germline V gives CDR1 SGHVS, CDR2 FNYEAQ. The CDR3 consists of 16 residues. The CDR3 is CASSFLPGTSTDTQYF. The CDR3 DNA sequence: TGTGCCAGCAGCTTCTTACCCGGGACTAGCACAGATACGCAGTATTTT.

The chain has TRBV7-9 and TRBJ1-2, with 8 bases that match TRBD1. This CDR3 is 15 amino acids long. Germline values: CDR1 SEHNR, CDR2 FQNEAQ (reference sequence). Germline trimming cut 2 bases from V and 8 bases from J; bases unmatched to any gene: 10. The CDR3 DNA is TGTGCCAGCAGCTTAATCCGTGACAGGGGAAGCGGCTACACCTTC. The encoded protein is CASSLIRDRGSGYTF.